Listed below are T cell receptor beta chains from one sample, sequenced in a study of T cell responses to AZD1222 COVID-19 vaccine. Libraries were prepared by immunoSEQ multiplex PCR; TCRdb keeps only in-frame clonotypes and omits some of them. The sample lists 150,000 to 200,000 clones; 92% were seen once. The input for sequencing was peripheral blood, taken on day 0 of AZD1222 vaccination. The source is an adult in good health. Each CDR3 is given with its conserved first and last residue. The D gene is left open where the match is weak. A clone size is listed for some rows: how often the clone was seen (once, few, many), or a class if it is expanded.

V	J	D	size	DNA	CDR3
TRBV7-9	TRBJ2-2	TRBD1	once	TGTGCCAGTACAGGGACAGGGAACACCGGGGAGCTGTTTTTT	CASTGTGNTGELFF
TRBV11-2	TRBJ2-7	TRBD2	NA	TGTGCCAGCAGCGCCCGGGCGGGAGTAGCGGGGTCTAACTACGAGCAGTACTTC	CASSARAGVAGSNYEQYF
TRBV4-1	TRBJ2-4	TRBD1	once	TGCGCCAGCAGCCAAGCGGGGACAGGGGAATCGTACTTC	CASSQAGTGESYF
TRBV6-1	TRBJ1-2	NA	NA	TGTGCCAGCAGTGAAATGGAGGTTGGCTACACCTTC	CASSEMEVGYTF
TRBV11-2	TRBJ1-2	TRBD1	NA	TGTGCCAGCAGCTCCCTCCGGGACAGGGCCTCCTACTATGGCTACACCTTC	CASSSLRDRASYYGYTF
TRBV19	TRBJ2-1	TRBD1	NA	TGTGCCAGTAGTATCGGAGGGACAGGGGTCAATGAGCAGTTCTTC	CASSIGGTGVNEQFF
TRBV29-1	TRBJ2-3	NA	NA	TGCAGCGTTGAATTTTCAGATACGCAGTATTTT	CSVEFSDTQYF
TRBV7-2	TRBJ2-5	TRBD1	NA	TGTGCCAGCAGCACCCGGGACAGGGTTTCGGAGACCCAGTACTTC	CASSTRDRVSETQYF
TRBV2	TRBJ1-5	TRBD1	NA	TGTGCCAGCAGTGCCGACAGGGGGGGTAATCAGCCCCAGCATTTT	CASSADRGGNQPQHF
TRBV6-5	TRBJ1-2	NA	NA	TGTGCCAGCAGTAACCAGGGTCTCTACACCTTC	CASSNQGLYTF
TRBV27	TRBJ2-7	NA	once	TGTGCCAGCAGTTCCGACCTTCTCCCGGGGAACAGAGAGCAGTACTTC	CASSSDLLPGNREQYF
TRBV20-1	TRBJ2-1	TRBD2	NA	TGCAGTGCTACGATAGGGACTAGCAACTTCTTC	CSATIGTSNFF
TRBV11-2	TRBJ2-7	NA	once	TGTGCCAGCAGCTTGGGACTGAACTACGAGCAGTACTTC	CASSLGLNYEQYF
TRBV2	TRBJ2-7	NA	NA	TGTGCCAGCAGGGGGGACACAGCCTACGAGCAGTACTTC	CASRGDTAYEQYF
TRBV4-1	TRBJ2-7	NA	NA	TGCGCCAGCAGCCAAAGTACAGTGTCGACCTACGAGCAGTACTTC	CASSQSTVSTYEQYF
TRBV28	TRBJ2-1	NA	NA	TGTGCCAGCAGTTTCACGGGAGAGGGTAATGAGCAGTTCTTC	CASSFTGEGNEQFF
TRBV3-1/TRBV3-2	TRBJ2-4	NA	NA	TGTGCCAGCAGCCAAGATTATACAAGAGGTCAGTACTTC	CASSQDYTRGQYF
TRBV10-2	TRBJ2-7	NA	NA	TGCGCCAGCAGGGGGGAGTACGAGCAGTACTTC	CASRGEYEQYF
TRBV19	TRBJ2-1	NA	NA	TGTGCCAGTAGTATGAGTGCCGTACCCTACAATGAGCAGTTCTTC	CASSMSAVPYNEQFF
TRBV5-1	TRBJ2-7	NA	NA	TGCGCCAGCAGCCCGGACAGAACCTACGAGCAGTACTTC	CASSPDRTYEQYF
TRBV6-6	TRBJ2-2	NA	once	TGTGCCAGCAGCCCAGACAGTTACACCGGGGAGCTGTTTTTT	CASSPDSYTGELFF
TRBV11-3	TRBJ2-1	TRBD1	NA	TGTGCCAGCAGCTACGGACAGGGGGCGACCAATGAGCAGTTCTTC	CASSYGQGATNEQFF
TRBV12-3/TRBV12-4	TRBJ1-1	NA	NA	TGTGCCAGCAGCCCGGGGAAGAACACTGAAGCTTTCTTT	CASSPGKNTEAFF
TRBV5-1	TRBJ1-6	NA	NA	TGCGCCAGCAGCTTGGGAGGGAAAGGGTCACCCCTCCACTTT	CASSLGGKGSPLHF
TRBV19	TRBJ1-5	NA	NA	TGTGCCAGTAGACCGAGGGGGGCGCAGAACAATCAGCCCCAGCATTTT	CASRPRGAQNNQPQHF
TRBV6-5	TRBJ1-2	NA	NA	TGTGCCAGTCGACAGGATAGAAACTATGGCTACACCTTC	CASRQDRNYGYTF
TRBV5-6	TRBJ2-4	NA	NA	TGTGCCAGCAGCTTGGGAAAGGGGGTAAACATTCAGTACTTC	CASSLGKGVNIQYF
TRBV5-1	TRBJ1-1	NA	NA	TGCGCCAGCAGCACCGGGACCGACACTGAAGCTTTCTTT	CASSTGTDTEAFF
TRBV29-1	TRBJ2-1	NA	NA	TGCAGCGTTTATGGGGTTGACAATGAGCAGTTCTTC	CSVYGVDNEQFF
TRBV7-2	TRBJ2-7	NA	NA	TGTGCCAGCAGAACGGGGGCAGGGTCCCTCCACGAGCAGTACTTC	CASRTGAGSLHEQYF
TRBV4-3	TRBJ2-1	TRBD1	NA	TGCGCCAGCAGCCATGACAGGGGGTTCTACAATGAGCAGTTCTTC	CASSHDRGFYNEQFF
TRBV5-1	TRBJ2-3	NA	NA	TGCGCCAGCAGTCAGGACGCCACAGATACGCAGTATTTT	CASSQDATDTQYF
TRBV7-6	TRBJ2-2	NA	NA	TGTGCCAGCAGCTCCTACAGAGGTAGAGGCACCGGGGAGCTGTTTTTT	CASSSYRGRGTGELFF
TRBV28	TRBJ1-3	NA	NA	TGTGCCAGCTCCTCCGTTCTAACATCCGGAAACACCATATATTTT	CASSSVLTSGNTIYF
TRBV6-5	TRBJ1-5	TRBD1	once	TGTGCCAGCCGAAACGGACAGGGAGACAATCAGCCCCAGCATTTT	CASRNGQGDNQPQHF
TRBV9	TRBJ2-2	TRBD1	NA	TGTGCCAGCAGCGCCCCCGGGACAGGGATTTACCGGGAGCTGTTTTTT	CASSAPGTGIYRELFF
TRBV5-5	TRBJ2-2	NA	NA	TGTGCCAGCAGCTTCGGGCCAGTTGGTCCCGGGGAGCTGTTTTTT	CASSFGPVGPGELFF
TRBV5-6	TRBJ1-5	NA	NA	TGTGCCAGCAGCTTATGGGGACCTAGCAATCAGCCCCAGCATTTT	CASSLWGPSNQPQHF
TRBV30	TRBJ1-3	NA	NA	TGTGCCTGGACAGGGTCGGGAAACACCATATATTTT	CAWTGSGNTIYF
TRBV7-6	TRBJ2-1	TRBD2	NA	TGTGCCAGCAGCTTAGACTTTCAAGCGGGGGACAATGAGCAGTTCTTC	CASSLDFQAGDNEQFF
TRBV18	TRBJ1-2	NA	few	TGTGCCAGCTCACCTACGGGGGGCGTAAATGGCTACACCTTC	CASSPTGGVNGYTF
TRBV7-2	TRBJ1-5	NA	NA	TGTGCCAGCAGCTTAGCGCTTGGGACCCATCAGCCCCAGCATTTT	CASSLALGTHQPQHF
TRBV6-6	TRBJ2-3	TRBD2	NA	TGTGCCAGCAGGACTAGCGACCGCACAGATACGCAGTATTTT	CASRTSDRTDTQYF
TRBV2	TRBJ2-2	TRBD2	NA	TGTGCCAGCACTGCGCCTTTGGGCGGGAGGGGATCCACCGGGGAGCTGTTTTTT	CASTAPLGGRGSTGELFF
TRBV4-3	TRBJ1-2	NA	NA	TGCGCCAGCAGCCAAGGCCGGCAGGCTAACTATGGCTACACCTTC	CASSQGRQANYGYTF
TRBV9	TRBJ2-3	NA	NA	TGTGCCAGCAGCGTAGACTACCTCGGCACAGATACGCAGTATTTT	CASSVDYLGTDTQYF
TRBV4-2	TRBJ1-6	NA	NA	TGTGCCAGCAGCCAAGTCACGAAACTGAGGGAGTCACCCCTCCACTTT	CASSQVTKLRESPLHF
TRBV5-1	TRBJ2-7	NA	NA	TGCGCCAGCAGCTGGGGCGGGACGGGCGAGCAGTACTTC	CASSWGGTGEQYF
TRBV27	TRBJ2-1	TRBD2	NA	TGTGCCAGCAGTTTCATGACTAGCCACAATGAGCAGTTCTTC	CASSFMTSHNEQFF
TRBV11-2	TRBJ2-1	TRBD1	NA	TGTGCCAGCAGCCCCAGGGGGAGTAGTAGCGATGAGCAGTTCTTC	CASSPRGSSSDEQFF
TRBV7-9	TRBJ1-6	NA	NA	TGTGCCAGCAGCCCAAGCAATTCACCCCTCCACTTT	CASSPSNSPLHF
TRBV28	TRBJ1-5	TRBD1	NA	TGTGCCAGCAGTTGGGACAGAACTAGCAATCAGCCCCAGCATTTT	CASSWDRTSNQPQHF
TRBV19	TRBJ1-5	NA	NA	TGTGCCAGTAGTATCGGGGGAGGTAGCAATCAGCCCCAGCATTTT	CASSIGGGSNQPQHF
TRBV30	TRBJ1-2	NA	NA	TGTGCCTATGCCATGGGGGCAAACCAATATGGCTACACCTTC	CAYAMGANQYGYTF
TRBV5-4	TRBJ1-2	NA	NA	TGTGCCAGCAGCTACCCAGATAACTATGGCTACACCTTC	CASSYPDNYGYTF
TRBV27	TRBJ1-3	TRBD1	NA	TGTGCCAGCAGACTCACAGGGGGTAGGGACACCATATATTTT	CASRLTGGRDTIYF
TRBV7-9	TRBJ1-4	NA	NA	TGTGCCAGCAGCTTCGGACAGCCGAGGGGTGAAAAACTGTTTTTT	CASSFGQPRGEKLFF